The 26 T cell receptor beta chains in this list originate from one sample, sequenced in a study of metastatic and nonmetastatic thyroid tumors. Using MiXCR, TCRdb re-called clones from the PCR reads. The sample has around 15,000 clones; around 29% are singletons. No treatment of any kind had been given to any patient before thyroid surgery. The source material was blood. The receptors derive from a female donor with papillary thyroid cancer or a benign thyroid nodule (not recorded which). Some clones in this sample may be carry-over from other donors' samples.

The V gene is TRBV4-3, the J gene TRBJ2-7, with D possibly matching TRBD2 (6 bases). This CDR3 is built from 16 residues. V was cut by 0 bases and J by 0 bases, with 12 bases left in between. Germline V gives CDR1 LGHNA, CDR2 YSLEER. Here the CDR3 DNA reads TGCGCCAGCAGCCAAGATATGGCGGGACTCTCCTACGAGCAGTACTTC. It codes for CASSQDMAGLSYEQYF.

This clone has ten or more counts. The J gene is TRBJ1-5, the V gene TRBV2, with 7 bases identical to TRBD1. This CDR3 has 16 amino acids. From germline, CDR1 is SNHLY and CDR2 FYNNEI. V shed 8 bases, J shed 0 bases, and the junction held 10 bases outside the gene matches. In DNA, the CDR3 is TGTGCCAGCGGCGAGGGGGCGGCTTATAGCAATCAGCCCCAGCATTTT. It is translated as CASGEGAAYSNQPQHF.

In this sample, this clone turned up a few times. The chain links TRBV19 to TRBJ1-2; a possible D gene is TRBD1 (5 bases). The CDR3 length is 12 residues. The V and J ends lost 7 bases and 8 bases respectively, with 14 bases between them. Per germline, CDR1 LNHDA and CDR2 SQIVND (reference sequence). CDR3 sequence: CASISGRIGYTF. CDR3 nucleotide sequence: TGTGCCAGTATTTCAGGGAGGATCGGCTACACCTTC.

By its share, this clone is medium-sized. The gene calls are TRBV12-3 or TRBV12-4 and TRBJ2-7; 14 positions match TRBD2. V lost 4 bases and J lost 11; bases outside the gene matches: 10. The CDR3 covers 15 residues. The CDR3: CASSSGTSGGSPEYF. The CDR3 bases are TGTGCCAGCAGTTCCGGGACTAGCGGGGGATCTCCGGAGTACTTC.

The chain is built from TRBV20-1 and TRBJ2-7; D possibly corresponds to TRBD2 (6 bases). With 5 bases removed from V and 6 bases from J, the gap between germline ends came to 17 bases. Germline CDR1 and CDR2: DFQATT and SNEGSKA (reference sequence). This CDR3 is 13 amino acids long. The CDR3 nucleotides are TGCAGTGCTGCGCGGGACTCTCGTGTCGAGCAGTACTTC. Translated, it gives CSAARDSRVEQYF.

CDR3 DNA sequence: TGCGCCAGCAGCCAAGATGCGGATTTGTCTGGGGCCAACGTCCTGACTTTC. Translating it yields CASSQDADLSGANVLTF. The rearrangement uses TRBV4-3 and TRBJ2-6, with no clear D. From germline, CDR1 is LGHNA and CDR2 YSLEER. Trimming took 0 bases from V and 1 from J, leaving 10 bases between them. The CDR3 runs to 17 residues.

With regard to this clone: Without the conserved terminal phenylalanine or tryptophan, this CDR3 likely stems from a read error. The J gene is TRBJ1-2, the V gene TRBV20-1; possibly TRBD1 for D (6 bases). This CDR3 region has 12 residues. Between the trimmed V and J ends, which lost 3 bases and 5 bases, there was a span of 10 bases. Germline lookup yields CDR1 DFQATT and CDR2 SNEGSKA (reference sequence). For the CDR3, the DNA is TGCAGTGCTAGGGGGGGCGGTTATGGCTACACCTCC. Translation: CSARGGGYGYTS.

This clone occurred many times. The chain links TRBV18 to TRBJ2-5; D not resolved. The CDR3 extends over 14 amino acids. Trimming pared 3 bases from V and 2 bases from J, leaving 10 bases between. Germline V gives CDR1 KGHSH, CDR2 LQKENI. CDR3 loop: CASSPQMEQETQYF. In DNA, the CDR3 is TGTGCCAGCTCACCTCAAATGGAGCAAGAGACCCAGTACTTC.

The chain uses TRBV11-2 and TRBJ2-1, with 10 positions matching TRBD2. CDR3 length equals 18 residues. J gave up 0 bases and V 5 bases, and 10 bases lay outside the gene matches. Germline V gene data show CDR1 as SGHAT and CDR2 as FQNNGV. In DNA, the CDR3 is TGTGCCAGCAGCCGAAACCCGGGACTAGCGCCCTCCTACAATGAGCAGTTCTTC. It codes for CASSRNPGLAPSYNEQFF.

In its sample, this clone was seen many times. The chain is built from TRBV3-1 and TRBJ2-1, with 7 bases identical to TRBD1. This CDR3 has 17 residues. CDR1 is LGHDT, CDR2 YNNKEL, per germline (reference sequence). J lost 4 bases, V lost 1 base, and 10 bases had no gene match. DNA for the CDR3: TGTGCCAGCAGCCAAGTGGGTAGGACAGGCCATTACAATGAGCAGTTCTTC. Protein: CASSQVGRTGHYNEQFF.

Relative to its sample, this clone is medium-sized. The chain carries TRBV10-3 and TRBJ2-1; 7 nucleotides line up with TRBD1. CDR1 and CDR2 from the germline V gene are ENHRY and SYGVKD. V shed 5 bases and J 5 bases; nucleotides not matched to a gene: 3. The CDR3 contains 13 residues. The CDR3 bases are TGTGCCATCAGTCGGGACAGTAACAATGAGCAGTTCTTC. It translates to CAISRDSNNEQFF.

This clone was recorded at least ten times. The same CDR3 can be traced to other DNA sequences in this sample. This chain uses TRBV3-1 with TRBJ2-1; 8 bases fit TRBD1. The length of the CDR3 is 16 residues. Unmatched junction bases numbered 11, after V lost 5 bases and J lost 5 bases. Germline V gene sequence: CDR1 LGHDT, CDR2 YNNKEL (reference sequence). The CDR3 sequence: CASSAQGAFGHNEQFF. The CDR3 bases are TGTGCCAGCAGCGCGCAGGGGGCGTTCGGCCACAATGAGCAGTTCTTC.

This clone has only a few counts. This chain connects TRBV19 to TRBJ2-1; the match to TRBD1 covers 9 bases. Germline CDR1 and CDR2: LNHDA and SQIVND (reference sequence). The CDR3 totals 14 residues. V lost 5 bases to trimming and J lost 8 bases; unmatched junction nucleotides: 7. The CDR3 DNA is TGTGCCAGTAGTTCCCAGGACAGGGGCTATGAGCAGTTCTTC. This codes for CASSSQDRGYEQFF.

The CDR3 DNA follows: TGTGCCAGCAGTTTGATGTCGACAGGCCGCACAGATACGCAGTATTTT. Protein: CASSLMSTGRTDTQYF. The V gene is TRBV28, the J gene TRBJ2-3; possible D gene TRBD1, 6 bases. The CDR3 runs 16 residues. Trimming stripped 3 bases from V and 1 base from J, with 14 bases between. Per the germline V gene, CDR1 is MDHEN and CDR2 is SYDVKM.

The CDR3 reads CAISASGQGAFDYGYTF. The CDR3 DNA reads TGTGCCATCAGTGCCTCGGGACAGGGGGCGTTCGACTATGGCTACACCTTC. The chain carries TRBV10-3 and TRBJ1-2; 12 bases match TRBD1. The junction had 9 bases not matched to a gene; V was cut back by 4 bases and J by 3 bases. Germline V CDR1 and CDR2: ENHRY, SYGVKD. The CDR3 length is 17 residues.

In this sample, this clone is medium-sized (0.01 to 0.1%). The chain uses TRBV19 and TRBJ1-1; a weak D match, TRBD1 (6 bases). The CDR3 runs 14 residues. Germline V gene lookup returns CDR1 LNHDA and CDR2 SQIVND (reference sequence). Deletions cut 5 bases from V and 5 bases from J, with 15 bases between. The CDR3 sequence is CASSVQTGRTEAFF. CDR3 nucleotides: TGTGCCAGTAGTGTCCAAACAGGGCGGACTGAAGCTTTCTTT.

Worth noting for this clone: One junction end disagrees with the germline gene, perhaps due to a read error. The V call is TRBV20-1, the J call TRBJ2-6, with D uncertain. CDR1 DFQATT and CDR2 SNEGSKA come from the germline V gene (reference sequence). The CDR3 totals 14 residues. As DNA, the CDR3 is TGCAGTGCTAGAGGGGTCTCTGCGGCCAACGTCCTGACTTTC. Its protein is CSARGVSAANVLTF.

This clone ranks as medium-sized. The V gene is TRBV9, the J gene TRBJ1-4; D call uncertain. The CDR3 contains 15 residues. Germline CDR1 SGDLS, CDR2 YYNGEE. V shed 0 bases and J shed 0 bases, with 6 bases lying between them. The CDR3 sequence: CASSVVTATNEKLFF. DNA for the CDR3: TGTGCCAGCAGCGTAGTTACAGCAACTAATGAAAAACTGTTTTTT.

The sample holds many counts of this clone. The chain joins TRBV30 to TRBJ2-1; no definite D call. Trimming removed 1 base from V and 8 bases from J, with 9 bases in between. This CDR3 has 12 amino acids. The V gene's germline CDR1 is GTSNPN and CDR2 SVGIG (reference sequence). Here the CDR3 DNA reads TGTGCCTGGAGTGAAAATAGGGATGAGCAGTTCTTC. Protein sequence: CAWSENRDEQFF. Drawing the rest from reference TRBV30 and TRBJ2-1, the complete variable domain is SQTIHQWPATLVQPVGSPLSLECTVEGTSNPNLYWYRQAAGRGLQLLFYSVGIGQISSEVPQNLSASRPQDRQFILSSKKLLLSDSGFYLCAWSENRDEQFFGPGTRLTVL.

This clone is labeled as medium-sized. The genes are TRBV7-8 and TRBJ2-1, with 10 bases lining up with TRBD2. The CDR3 is 15 amino acids. The J segment lost 9 bases and the V segment lost 2 bases, leaving 7 bases of the junction unmatched. Germline V gives CDR1 SGHVS, CDR2 FQNEAQ. The CDR3 coding sequence is TGTGCCAGCAGCTTAAGTTCGCTAGCGGGAGTTGAGCAGTTCTTC. Translation: CASSLSSLAGVEQFF.

In this sample, this clone is medium-sized. The chain combines TRBV11-1 with TRBJ2-7, with D perhaps assigned TRBD1 or TRBD2 (5 bases each). The CDR3 is 13 amino acids. The ends were cut back, 5 bases at V and 6 bases at J, with 14 bases in the middle. Germline V gene sequence: CDR1 SGHAT, CDR2 FQDESV (reference sequence). This CDR3 reads CASSIDRDREQYF. Written as DNA, the CDR3 is TGTGCCAGCAGCATCGACCGGGACCGCGAGCAGTACTTC.

This clone has more than one count but fewer than ten. The chain combines TRBV7-2 with TRBJ1-5; D uncertain. Per the germline V gene, CDR1 is SGHTA and CDR2 is FQGNSA. V lost 0 bases, J lost 6 bases, and 12 bases lay in between. The CDR3 spans 15 residues. Here the CDR3 reads CASSLALYGRQPQHF. For the CDR3, the DNA is TGTGCCAGCAGCTTAGCGCTTTATGGGCGTCAGCCCCAGCATTTT.

This CDR3 reads CSAREGAGEPQHF. The CDR3 bases are TGCAGTGCTAGAGAAGGGGCCGGGGAGCCCCAGCATTTT. The rearrangement links TRBV20-1 to TRBJ1-5; possibly TRBD1 for D (5 bases). Per germline, CDR1 DFQATT and CDR2 SNEGSKA (reference sequence). CDR3 length: 13 amino acids. Deletions cut 0 bases from V and 8 bases from J, with 11 bases between.

Relative to its sample, this clone is medium-sized (0.01 to 0.1%). The V gene is TRBV9, the J gene TRBJ1-2; D is possibly TRBD1 (5 bases). CDR1 and CDR2 from the germline V gene are SGDLS and YYNGEE. The V end lost 3 bases, the J end lost 4 bases, and 22 bases lay between the germline ends. The CDR3 runs 17 residues. The CDR3 coding sequence is TGTGCCAGCAGCGGGTCCCTTAAGGGACCCCAGTTCTATGGCTACACCTTC. This sequence encodes CASSGSLKGPQFYGYTF.

The chain joins TRBV4-3 to TRBJ2-7; D is unresolved. Germline V gene sequence: CDR1 LGHNA, CDR2 YSLEER. The CDR3 runs to 12 residues. V shed 5 bases and J shed 4 bases, with 9 bases lying between them. The CDR3 sequence is CASSRGKYEQYF. The CDR3 nucleotides are TGCGCCAGCAGCAGAGGAAAGTACGAGCAGTACTTC.

The chain is built from TRBV7-2 and TRBJ2-7; D not resolved. The V end lost 6 bases, the J end lost 5 bases, and 17 bases lay between the germline ends. Germline V gene lookup returns CDR1 SGHTA and CDR2 FQGNSA. The CDR3 runs 14 residues. The CDR3 DNA sequence: TGTGCCAGCAGTTCCCTTGACGCATCCCACGAGCAGTACTTC. This encodes CASSSLDASHEQYF.